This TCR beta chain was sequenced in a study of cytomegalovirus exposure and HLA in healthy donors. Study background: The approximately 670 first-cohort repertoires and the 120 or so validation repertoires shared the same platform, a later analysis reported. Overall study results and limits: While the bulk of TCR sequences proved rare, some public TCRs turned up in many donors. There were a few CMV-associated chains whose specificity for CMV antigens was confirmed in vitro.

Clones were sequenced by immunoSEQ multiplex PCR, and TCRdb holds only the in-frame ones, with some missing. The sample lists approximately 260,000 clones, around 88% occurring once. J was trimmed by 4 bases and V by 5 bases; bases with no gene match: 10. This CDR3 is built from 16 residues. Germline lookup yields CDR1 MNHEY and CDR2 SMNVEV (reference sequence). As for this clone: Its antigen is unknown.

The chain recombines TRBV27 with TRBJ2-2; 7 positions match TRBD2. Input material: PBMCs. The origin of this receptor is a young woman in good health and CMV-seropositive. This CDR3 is CASSPPGLKGTGELFF. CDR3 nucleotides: TGTGCCAGCAGTCCGCCGGGACTAAAGGGCACCGGGGAGCTGTTTTTT.